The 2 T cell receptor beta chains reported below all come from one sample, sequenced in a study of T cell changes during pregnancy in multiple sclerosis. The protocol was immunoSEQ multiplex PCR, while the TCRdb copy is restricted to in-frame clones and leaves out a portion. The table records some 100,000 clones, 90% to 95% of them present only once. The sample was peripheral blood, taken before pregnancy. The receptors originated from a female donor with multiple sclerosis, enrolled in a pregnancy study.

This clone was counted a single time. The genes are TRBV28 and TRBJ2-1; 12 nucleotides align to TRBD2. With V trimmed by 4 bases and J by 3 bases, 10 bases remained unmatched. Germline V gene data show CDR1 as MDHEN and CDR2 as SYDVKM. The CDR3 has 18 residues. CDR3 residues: CASSSSSSGRALYNEQFF. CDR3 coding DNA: TGTGCCAGCAGTTCGTCATCTAGCGGGAGGGCCCTCTACAATGAGCAGTTCTTC.

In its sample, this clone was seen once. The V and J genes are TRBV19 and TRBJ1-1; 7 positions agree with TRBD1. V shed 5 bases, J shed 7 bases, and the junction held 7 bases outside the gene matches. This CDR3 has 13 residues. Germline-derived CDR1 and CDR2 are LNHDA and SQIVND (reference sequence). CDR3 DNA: TGTGCCAGTAGTGTTAACAGGGGACGTGAAGCTTTCTTT. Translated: CASSVNRGREAFF.